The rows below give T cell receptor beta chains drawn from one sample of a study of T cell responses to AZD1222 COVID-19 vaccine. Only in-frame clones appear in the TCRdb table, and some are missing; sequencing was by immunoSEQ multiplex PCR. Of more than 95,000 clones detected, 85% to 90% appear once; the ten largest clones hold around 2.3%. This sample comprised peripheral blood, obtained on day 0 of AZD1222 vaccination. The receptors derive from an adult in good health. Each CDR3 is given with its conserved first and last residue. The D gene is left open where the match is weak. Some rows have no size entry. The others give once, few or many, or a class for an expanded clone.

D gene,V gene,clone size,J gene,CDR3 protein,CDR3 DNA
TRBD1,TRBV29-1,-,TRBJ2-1,CSVVPGQGTQFF,TGCAGCGTTGTCCCGGGACAGGGGACGCAGTTCTTC
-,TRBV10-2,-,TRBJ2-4,CASSEQVLAKNIQYF,TGCGCCAGCAGTGAACAGGTCTTAGCCAAAAACATTCAGTACTTC
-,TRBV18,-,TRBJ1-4,CASSSYGGYDEKLFF,TGTGCCAGCTCATCCTACGGGGGGTATGATGAAAAACTGTTTTTT
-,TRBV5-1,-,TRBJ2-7,CASSLGGTADEQYF,TGCGCCAGCAGCTTGGGGGGAACGGCGGACGAGCAGTACTTC
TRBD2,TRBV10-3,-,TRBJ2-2,CAISESASGVTGELFF,TGTGCCATCAGTGAGTCGGCTAGCGGGGTTACCGGGGAGCTGTTTTTT
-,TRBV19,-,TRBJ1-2,CASSLGGSDGYTF,TGTGCCAGTAGTCTGGGGGGTTCGGATGGCTACACCTTC
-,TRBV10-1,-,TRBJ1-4,CASSETTTNEKLFF,TGCGCCAGCAGTGAGACAACGACTAATGAAAAACTGTTTTTT
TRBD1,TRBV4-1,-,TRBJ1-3,CASSRGTDTGNTIYF,TGCGCCAGCAGCCGGGGGACAGATACTGGAAACACCATATATTTT
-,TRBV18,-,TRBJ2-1,CASSPILQSSYNEQFF,TGTGCCAGCTCACCAATCCTCCAGAGCTCCTACAATGAGCAGTTCTTC
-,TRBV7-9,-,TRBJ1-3,CASSWTDLGNTIYF,TGTGCCAGCAGTTGGACAGATCTTGGAAACACCATATATTTT
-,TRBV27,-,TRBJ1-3,CASSMQGPGNTIYF,TGTGCCAGCTCGATGCAGGGTCCTGGAAACACCATATATTTT
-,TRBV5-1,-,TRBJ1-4,CASSLEVATNEKLFF,TGCGCCAGCAGCTTGGAGGTTGCAACTAATGAAAAACTGTTTTTT
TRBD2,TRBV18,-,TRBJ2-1,CASSPSRAGGHNEQFF,TGTGCCAGCTCACCGAGTCGGGCGGGGGGGCACAATGAGCAGTTCTTC
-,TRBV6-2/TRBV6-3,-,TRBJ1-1,CASSANRAGEAFF,TGTGCCAGCAGTGCAAACAGGGCTGGCGAAGCTTTCTTT
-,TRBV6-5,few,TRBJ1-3,CAGGEAGNTIYF,TGTGCCGGAGGGGAAGCTGGAAACACCATATATTTT
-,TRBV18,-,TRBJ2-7,CASSPPGRPYEQYF,TGTGCCAGCTCACCACCGGGGAGGCCCTACGAGCAGTACTTC
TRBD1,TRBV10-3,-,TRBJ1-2,CAISVVPQGGGGYGYTF,TGTGCCATCAGTGTTGTTCCCCAGGGGGGCGGTGGCTATGGCTACACCTTC
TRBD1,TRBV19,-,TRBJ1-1,CASSRGQGNTEAFF,TGTGCCAGTAGCCGCGGACAGGGGAACACTGAAGCTTTCTTT
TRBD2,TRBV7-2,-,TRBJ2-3,CASSLALRLAGDTQYF,TGTGCCAGCAGCTTAGCCCTCAGACTAGCGGGAGATACGCAGTATTTT
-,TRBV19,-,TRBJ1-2,CASSNGQPNYGYTF,TGTGCCAGTAGTAATGGACAGCCTAACTATGGCTACACCTTC
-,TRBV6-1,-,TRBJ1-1,CASSGATEAFF,TGTGCCAGCAGTGGAGCGACTGAAGCTTTCTTT
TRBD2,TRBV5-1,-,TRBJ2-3,CASSSGGSDTQYF,TGCGCCAGCAGTAGCGGGGGGAGTGATACGCAGTATTTT
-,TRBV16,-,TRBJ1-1,CASSQSGGKQTEAFF,TGTGCCAGCAGCCAATCGGGAGGGAAACAGACAGAAGCTTTCTTT
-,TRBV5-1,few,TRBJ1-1,CASSLEGSAEAFF,TGCGCCAGCAGCTTGGAGGGCTCGGCTGAAGCTTTCTTT
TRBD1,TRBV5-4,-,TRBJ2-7,CASSSPSGTGTYEQYF,TGTGCCAGCAGCTCACCCTCCGGGACAGGGACCTACGAGCAGTACTTC
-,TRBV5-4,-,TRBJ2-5,CASSLDSQETQYF,TGTGCCAGCAGCTTGGACAGCCAAGAGACCCAGTACTTC
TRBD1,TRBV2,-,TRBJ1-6,CASSWTGWNSPLHF,TGTGCCAGCAGTTGGACAGGGTGGAATTCACCCCTCCACTTT
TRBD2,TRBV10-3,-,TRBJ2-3,CAISDGAGGTDTQYF,TGTGCCATCAGTGATGGAGCGGGGGGCACAGATACGCAGTATTTT
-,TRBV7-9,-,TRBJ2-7,CASSLAPVSSYEQYF,TGTGCCAGCAGCTTAGCCCCAGTTAGCTCCTACGAGCAGTACTTC
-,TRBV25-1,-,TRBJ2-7,CASRGNYEQYF,TGTGCCAGCAGAGGCAACTACGAGCAGTACTTC
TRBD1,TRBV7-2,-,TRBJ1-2,CASSSDRVSYGYTF,TGTGCCAGCAGCTCAGACAGGGTTTCCTATGGCTACACCTTC
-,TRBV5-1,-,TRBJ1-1,CASSSVGGDTEAFF,TGCGCCAGCAGCTCCGTAGGGGGGGACACTGAAGCTTTCTTT
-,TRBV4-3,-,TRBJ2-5,CASSHGAQETQYF,TGCGCCAGCAGCCACGGGGCCCAAGAGACCCAGTACTTC
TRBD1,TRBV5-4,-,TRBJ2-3,CASSWTGPDTQYF,TGTGCCAGCAGCTGGACAGGGCCAGATACGCAGTATTTT
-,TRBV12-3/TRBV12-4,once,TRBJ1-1,CASQKAGAEAFF,TGTGCCAGCCAAAAGGCAGGGGCTGAAGCTTTCTTT
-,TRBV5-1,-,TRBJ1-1,CASSLYGVNTEAFF,TGCGCCAGCAGCTTGTACGGGGTGAACACTGAAGCTTTCTTT
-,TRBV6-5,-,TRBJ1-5,CASSTGLSGNQPQHF,TGTGCCAGCAGTACGGGGCTTAGTGGAAATCAGCCCCAGCATTTT
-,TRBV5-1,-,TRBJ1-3,CASSLGSGAGNTIYF,TGCGCCAGCAGCTTGGGATCAGGGGCTGGAAACACCATATATTTT
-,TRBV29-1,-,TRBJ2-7,CSGTMGDPYEQYF,TGCAGCGGAACTATGGGGGACCCCTACGAGCAGTACTTC
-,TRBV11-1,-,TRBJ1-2,CASSRGQGYGYTF,TGTGCCAGCAGCCGGGGGCAGGGGTACGGCTACACCTTC
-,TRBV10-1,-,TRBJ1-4,CASSEETSGEKLFF,TGCGCCAGCAGTGAGGAGACATCGGGTGAAAAACTGTTTTTT
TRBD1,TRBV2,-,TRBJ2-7,CASRQGSRGEQYF,TGTGCCAGCAGACAGGGGTCACGGGGCGAGCAGTACTTC
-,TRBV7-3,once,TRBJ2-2,CASSAGTSQGTGELFF,TGTGCCAGCAGCGCTGGGACTTCTCAGGGCACCGGGGAGCTGTTTTTT
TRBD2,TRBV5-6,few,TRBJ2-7,CASSSSPPLAGEQYF,TGTGCCAGCAGCTCGTCTCCCCCTCTAGCGGGGGAGCAGTACTTC
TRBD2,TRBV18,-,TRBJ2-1,CASSPNSRLAGNEQFF,TGTGCCAGCTCACCAAATTCGAGACTAGCGGGCAATGAGCAGTTCTTC
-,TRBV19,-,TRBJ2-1,CASSIVAGDQQQFF,TGTGCCAGTAGTATAGTAGCAGGGGACCAGCAACAGTTCTTC
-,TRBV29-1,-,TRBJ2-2,CSVPKVRWDTAVKNTGELFF,TGCAGCGTACCCAAGGTTAGGTGGGACACCGCGGTCAAAAACACCGGGGAGCTGTTTTTT
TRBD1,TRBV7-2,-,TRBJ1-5,CASSLFGQGAQGQPQHF,TGTGCCAGCAGCTTATTCGGACAGGGGGCGCAGGGCCAGCCCCAGCATTTT